This T cell receptor beta chain was recovered during a study of cytomegalovirus exposure and HLA in healthy donors. It was with 60 Vbeta and 13 Jbeta primers that the PCR ran. TCRdb keeps only in-frame clones here, not all; method: immunoSEQ multiplex PCR. The table records approximately 100,000 clones, 74% of them present only once. The CDR3 loop spans 10 amino acids. Per germline, CDR1 MDHEN and CDR2 SYDVKM. Study-wide results and caveats: Across donors, sequencing depth was assumed by presence/absence analyses to be roughly uniform. Analysis was carried out at a later point, and it linked a missense DCLRE1C variant to TCR beta V- and J-gene trimming.

In regard to this clone: Its matching antigen is unknown. An end of the junction differs from the germline gene, which may be a read error.

The chain couples TRBV28 to TRBJ1-1; D is possibly TRBD1 (6 bases). The sequenced sample consisted of PBMCs. The clonotype was recovered from a human donor in good health. In DNA, the CDR3 is TGTGCCAGCAGTTTAGGGACACCCTTTTTT. It translates to CASSLGTPFF.